These 20 T cell receptor beta chains originate from one sample sequenced in a study of blood T cell repertoires in COVID-19. Assay: immunoSEQ multiplex PCR; the TCRdb copy retains only in-frame clones and omits some. The repertoire has approximately 100,000 clones, roughly 84% of them found once; the top ten carry around 6.6%. Sequencing used peripheral blood. These receptors all come from a man aged 60-69 years with acute or convalescent COVID-19.

This chain connects TRBV7-3 to TRBJ2-3; TRBD2 matches 10 bases. With V trimmed by 2 bases and J by 6 bases, 5 bases remained unmatched. CDR1 is SGHTA, CDR2 FQGTGA, per germline. The CDR3 is 15 residues long. The CDR3 is CASSLSGLAVDTQYF. CDR3 coding DNA: TGTGCCAGCAGCTTATCCGGACTAGCGGTTGATACGCAGTATTTT.

The chain is built from TRBV18 and TRBJ1-5, with 7 nucleotides matching TRBD1. Looked up from germline, CDR1 is KGHSH and CDR2 is LQKENI. The J segment lost 7 bases and the V segment lost 6 bases, leaving 9 bases of the junction unmatched. This CDR3 spans 14 amino acids. The CDR3 DNA reads as TGTGCCAGCTCCACTACAGGGGCCAGGCAGCCCCAGCATTTT. Translated, it gives CASSTTGARQPQHF.

J is TRBJ1-1 and V is TRBV27; no reliable D call. Germline loops: CDR1 MNHEY, CDR2 SMNVEV (reference sequence). This CDR3 comprises 15 residues. The ends were cut back, 2 bases at V and 1 base at J, with 11 bases in the middle. Here the CDR3 DNA reads TGTGCCAGCAGTTTAGTCCCTACAGAGAACACTGAAGCTTTCTTT. The encoded protein is CASSLVPTENTEAFF.

The V gene is TRBV3-1 (or the pseudogene TRBV3-2), the J gene TRBJ1-3, with unresolved D. The V gene lost 6 bases and the J gene lost 0 bases, with 15 bases spanning the gap. Germline loops: CDR1 LGHDT, CDR2 YNNKEL (reference sequence). The CDR3 runs to 16 residues. The CDR3 sequence is CASSPSTGGSGNTIYF. DNA for the CDR3: TGTGCCAGCAGTCCAAGCACGGGAGGCTCTGGAAACACCATATATTTT.

This chain uses TRBV7-6 with TRBJ2-1, with TRBD2 identical over 13 bases. This CDR3 has 16 residues. V shed 4 bases, J shed 5 bases, and the junction held 5 bases outside the gene matches. Germline CDR1 SGHVS, CDR2 FNYEAQ. The CDR3 DNA reads TGTGCCAGCAGCTCGGGACTAGCGGGGAGAAACAATGAGCAGTTCTTC. Translated: CASSSGLAGRNNEQFF.

The chain links TRBV7-8 to TRBJ2-2; 8 nucleotides align to TRBD2. V shed 2 bases, J shed 0 bases, and the junction held 2 bases outside the gene matches. Germline V lookup: CDR1 SGHVS, CDR2 FQNEAQ. The length of the CDR3 is 16 residues. The CDR3 spells CASSLTSGANTGELFF. The CDR3 DNA reads as TGTGCCAGCAGCTTAACTAGCGGAGCGAACACCGGGGAGCTGTTTTTT.

V gene TRBV2 combines with J gene TRBJ1-5, with 9 bases lining up with TRBD1. The length of the CDR3 is 20 residues. From germline, CDR1 is SNHLY and CDR2 FYNNEI. After removal of 3 bases from V and 0 bases from J, the junction contained 15 bases not matched to a gene. CDR3 region: CASSEEFGTGTPFSNQPQHF. The CDR3, as DNA: TGTGCCAGCAGTGAGGAATTTGGGACAGGGACCCCCTTTAGCAATCAGCCCCAGCATTTT.

The rearrangement links TRBV11-1 to TRBJ2-1; TRBD2 might be the D (6 bases). Germline lookup yields CDR1 SGHAT and CDR2 FQDESV (reference sequence). Trimming removed 4 bases at V and 9 bases at J, with 13 bases between. The CDR3 covers 13 residues. Here the CDR3 reads CASSSGRGGEQFF. Written as DNA, the CDR3 is TGTGCCAGCAGCTCCGGTAGGGGAGGTGAGCAGTTCTTC.

The CDR3 bases are TGTGCCAGCAGCCTGGGGGGGTCCGACGAGCAGTACTTC. It is translated as CASSLGGSDEQYF. This rearrangement joins TRBV9 to TRBJ2-7; 7 bases map to TRBD2. V shed 4 bases, J shed 5 bases, and the junction held 6 bases outside the gene matches. The germline CDR1 and CDR2 sequences are SGDLS and YYNGEE. The CDR3 is 13 amino acids.

In its sample, this clone was seen once. The gene calls are TRBV5-1 and TRBJ2-5; TRBD1 agrees at 9 bases. The ends lost 7 bases at V and 5 bases at J; junction bases unmatched: 9. Germline CDR1 is SGHRS and CDR2 is YFSETQ. This CDR3 has 14 residues. CDR3 sequence: CASGPGQGVETQYF. The CDR3 coding sequence is TGCGCCAGCGGTCCGGGACAGGGAGTTGAGACCCAGTACTTC. The full variable domain, its missing parts supplied by reference TRBV5-1 and TRBJ2-5, is KAGVTQTPRYLIKTRGQQVTLSCSPISGHRSVSWYQQTPGQGLQFLFEYFSETQRNKGNFPGRFSGRQFSNSRSEMNVSTLELGDSALYLCASGPGQGVETQYFGPGTRLLVL.

This chain uses TRBV7-2 with TRBJ2-3; D possibly corresponds to TRBD2 (5 bases). The germline V gene encodes CDR1 SGHTA and CDR2 FQGNSA. Deletions cut 4 bases from V and 1 base from J, with 12 bases between. CDR3 length: 15 residues. In nucleotides, the CDR3 is TGTGCCAGCAGCTCCACTGGCGGGCGCACAGATACGCAGTATTTT. This encodes CASSSTGGRTDTQYF.

This chain links TRBV5-4 with TRBJ2-4; 8 bases fit TRBD1. This CDR3 region has 15 residues. The V gene end was trimmed by 4 bases and the J gene end by 1 base; junction bases not matched to a gene: 4. Germline V gene data show CDR1 as SGHNT and CDR2 as YYREEE (reference sequence). The CDR3 loop is CASSPDRAAKNIQYF. The CDR3 DNA sequence: TGTGCCAGCAGCCCGGACAGGGCCGCCAAAAACATTCAGTACTTC.

The rearrangement links TRBV11-2 to TRBJ2-5; D call uncertain. The germline gives CDR1 SGHAT, CDR2 FQNNGV. This CDR3 has 14 amino acids. Trimming took 3 bases from V and 3 from J, leaving 11 bases between them. CDR3 sequence: CASSLTRRKETQYF. The CDR3, as DNA: TGTGCCAGCAGCTTGACTCGTAGGAAAGAGACCCAGTACTTC.

This clone was detected only once. This chain connects TRBV7-2 to TRBJ1-4; no clear D. Trimming pared 0 bases from V and 8 bases from J, leaving 13 bases between. Germline CDR1 is SGHTA and CDR2 is FQGNSA. The CDR3 totals 15 residues. CDR3 nucleotide sequence: TGTGCCAGCAGCTTAGCCGGGAGAAGAGACGAAAAACTGTTTTTT. This sequence encodes CASSLAGRRDEKLFF.

The chain combines TRBV21-1 with TRBJ2-7; the table's D call TRBD2 went unverified against the DNA. TRBV21-1 is a pseudogene. This CDR3 contains 17 residues. CDR3 in amino acids: CASSGGGSGTSSYEQYF. In DNA, the CDR3 is TGTGCCAGCAGCGGGGGAGGCTCCGGGACTAGCTCCTACGAGCAGTACTTC.

The chain is built from TRBV5-4 and TRBJ1-1; 10 nucleotides agree with TRBD1. V gave up 4 bases and J gave up 6 bases; unmatched junction bases: 9. This CDR3 comprises 15 residues. The V gene's germline CDR1 is SGHNT and CDR2 YYREEE (reference sequence). CDR3 sequence reads: CASSETTGGVSEAFF. The CDR3 DNA reads TGTGCCAGCAGCGAAACGACAGGGGGCGTCTCTGAAGCTTTCTTT.

The chain has TRBV27 and TRBJ2-7, with 7 bases identical to TRBD1. Unmatched junction bases numbered 7, after V lost 5 bases and J lost 0 bases. The CDR3 spans 15 residues. Per the germline V gene, CDR1 is MNHEY and CDR2 is SMNVEV (reference sequence). CDR3 in amino acids: CASSPNRGSSYEQYF. CDR3 nucleotide sequence: TGTGCCAGCAGTCCTAACAGGGGAAGCTCCTACGAGCAGTACTTC.

The chain combines TRBV2 with TRBJ1-5; tentative D call: TRBD1 (5 bases). V lost 3 bases and J lost 0, with 9 bases in between. The germline V gene has CDR1 SNHLY and CDR2 FYNNEI. This CDR3 contains 15 residues. The CDR3 region is CASSDGGTSNQPQHF. The DNA of the CDR3 is TGTGCCAGCAGTGACGGGGGGACTAGCAATCAGCCCCAGCATTTT. Full variable domain (outside the CDR3, taken from reference TRBV2 and TRBJ1-5): EPEVTQTPSHQVTQMGQEVILRCVPISNHLYFYWYRQILGQKVEFLVSFYNNEISEKSEIFDDQFSVERPDGSNFTLKIRSTKLEDSAMYFCASSDGGTSNQPQHFGDGTRLSIL.

The chain employs TRBV5-1 and TRBJ2-2; D possibly corresponds to TRBD1 (5 bases). CDR1 and CDR2 from the germline V gene are SGHRS and YFSETQ. V gave up 5 bases and J gave up 0 bases, with 8 bases separating them. CDR3 length: 14 residues. Here the CDR3 DNA reads TGCGCCAGCAGTGCAGGGACGAACACCGGGGAGCTGTTTTTT. This encodes CASSAGTNTGELFF.

The chain has TRBV25-1 and TRBJ1-2; perhaps TRBD1 as D (6 bases). Deletions cut 3 bases from V and 4 bases from J, with 12 bases between. The CDR3 loop spans 14 amino acids. CDR1 is MGHDK, CDR2 SYGVNS, per germline. CDR3 in DNA: TGTGCCAGCAGTGATTCCGGGACAATCTATGGCTACACCTTC. Protein: CASSDSGTIYGYTF.